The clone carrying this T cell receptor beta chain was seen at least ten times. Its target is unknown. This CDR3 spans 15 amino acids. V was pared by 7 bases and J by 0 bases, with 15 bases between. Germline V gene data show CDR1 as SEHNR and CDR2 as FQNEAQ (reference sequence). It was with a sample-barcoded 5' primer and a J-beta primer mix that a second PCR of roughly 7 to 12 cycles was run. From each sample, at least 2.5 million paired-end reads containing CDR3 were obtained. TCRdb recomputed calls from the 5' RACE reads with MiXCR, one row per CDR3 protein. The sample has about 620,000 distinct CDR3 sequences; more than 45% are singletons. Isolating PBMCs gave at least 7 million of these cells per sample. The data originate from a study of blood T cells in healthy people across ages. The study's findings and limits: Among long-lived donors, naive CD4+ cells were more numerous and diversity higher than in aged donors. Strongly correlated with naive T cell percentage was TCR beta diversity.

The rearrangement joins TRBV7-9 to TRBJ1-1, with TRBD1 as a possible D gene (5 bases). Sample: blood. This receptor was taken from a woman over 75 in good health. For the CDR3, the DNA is TGTGCCAGCACTCAAATGGGGACCATGAACACTGAAGCTTTCTTT. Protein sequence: CASTQMGTMNTEAFF.